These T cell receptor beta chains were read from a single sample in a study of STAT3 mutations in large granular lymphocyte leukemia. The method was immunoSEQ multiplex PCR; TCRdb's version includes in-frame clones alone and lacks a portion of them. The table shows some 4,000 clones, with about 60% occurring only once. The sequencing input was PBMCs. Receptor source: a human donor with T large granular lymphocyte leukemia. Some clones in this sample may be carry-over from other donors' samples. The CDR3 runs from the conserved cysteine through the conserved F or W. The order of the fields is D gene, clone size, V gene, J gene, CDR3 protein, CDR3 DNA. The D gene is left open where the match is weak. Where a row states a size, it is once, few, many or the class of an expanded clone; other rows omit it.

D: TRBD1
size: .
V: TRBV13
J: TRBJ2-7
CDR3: CASSSGQGEGSYEQYF
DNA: TGTGCCAGCAGTTCAGGACAGGGTGAGGGTTCATACGAGCAGTACTTC

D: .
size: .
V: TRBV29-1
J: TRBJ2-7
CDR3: CSVARQDHYEQYF
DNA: TGCAGCGTGGCCCGACAGGACCACTACGAGCAGTACTTC

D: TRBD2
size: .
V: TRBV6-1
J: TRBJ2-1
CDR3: CASSELGLEWNEQFF
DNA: TGTGCCAGCAGTGAGTTGGGACTAGAGTGGAATGAGCAGTTCTTC

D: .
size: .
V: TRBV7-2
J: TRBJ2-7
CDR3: CASSVNYEQYF
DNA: TGTGCCAGCAGCGTAAACTACGAGCAGTACTTC

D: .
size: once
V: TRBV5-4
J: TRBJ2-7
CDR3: CASSLLGRSYEQYF
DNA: TGTGCCAGCAGCTTGCTGGGGAGATCCTACGAGCAGTACTTC

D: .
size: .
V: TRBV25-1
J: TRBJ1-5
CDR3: CASSPRDWGSNQPQHF
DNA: TGTGCCAGCAGCCCCAGGGACTGGGGGAGCAATCAGCCCCAGCATTTT

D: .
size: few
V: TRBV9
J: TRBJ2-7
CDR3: CASSNRDGFYEQYF
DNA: TGTGCCAGCAGCAACCGGGACGGGTTCTACGAGCAGTACTTC

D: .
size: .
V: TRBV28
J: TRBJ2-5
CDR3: CASSLRGLKETQYF
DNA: TGTGCCAGCAGTTTACGGGGGCTTAAGGAGACCCAGTACTTC

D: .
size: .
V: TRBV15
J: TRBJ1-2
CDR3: CATSRAVDEANYGYTF
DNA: TGTGCCACCAGCAGAGCTGTTGACGAAGCTAACTATGGCTACACCTTC

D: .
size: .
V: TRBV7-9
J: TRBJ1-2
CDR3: CASSSRDSGMDGYTF
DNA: TGTGCCAGCAGCTCCCGGGACTCGGGAATGGATGGCTACACCTTC

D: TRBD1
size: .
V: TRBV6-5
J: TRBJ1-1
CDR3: CASSSRTGNTEAFF
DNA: TGTGCCAGCAGTTCGAGGACAGGAAACACTGAAGCTTTCTTT

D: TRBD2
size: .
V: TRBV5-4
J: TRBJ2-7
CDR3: CASSLTSGGASEQYF
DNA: TGTGCCAGCAGCCTCACTAGCGGGGGGGCGTCCGAGCAGTACTTC

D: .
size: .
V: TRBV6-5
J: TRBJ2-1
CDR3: CASSYRGNSYNEQFF
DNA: TGTGCCAGCAGTTACCGCGGGAACTCCTACAATGAGCAGTTCTTC

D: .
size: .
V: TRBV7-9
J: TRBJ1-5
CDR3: CASSLGENQPQHF
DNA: TGTGCCAGCAGCTTAGGAGAGAACCAGCCCCAGCATTTT

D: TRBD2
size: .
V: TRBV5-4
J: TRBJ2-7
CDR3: CASSPGGKMVDYEQYF
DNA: TGTGCCAGCAGCCCCGGGGGGAAGATGGTTGACTACGAGCAGTACTTC

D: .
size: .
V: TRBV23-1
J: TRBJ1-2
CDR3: CASSQSWQAYGYTF
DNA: TGCGCCAGCAGTCAATCGTGGCAGGCCTATGGCTACACCTTC

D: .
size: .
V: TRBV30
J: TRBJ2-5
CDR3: CAWSVIAGQETQYF
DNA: TGTGCCTGGAGTGTGATTGCGGGTCAAGAGACCCAGTACTTC

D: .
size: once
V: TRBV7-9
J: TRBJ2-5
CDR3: CASSAGTGQETQYF
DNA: TGTGCCAGCAGCGCGGGGACCGGACAAGAGACCCAGTACTTC

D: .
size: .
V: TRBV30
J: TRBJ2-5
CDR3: CAQGRGGETQYF
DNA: TGTGCCCAGGGGCGGGGAGGAGAGACCCAGTACTTC

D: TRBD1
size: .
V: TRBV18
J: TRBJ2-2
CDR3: CASSPPGTGNTGELFF
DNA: TGTGCCAGCTCACCCCCAGGGACAGGGAACACCGGGGAGCTGTTTTTT

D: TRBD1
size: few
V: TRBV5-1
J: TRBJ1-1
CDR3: CASSLWTGGMNTEAFF
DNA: TGCGCCAGCAGCTTGTGGACAGGGGGAATGAACACTGAAGCTTTCTTT

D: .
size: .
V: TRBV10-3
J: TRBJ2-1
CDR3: CAIGSTVDLYNEQFF
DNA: TGTGCCATCGGGAGTACAGTCGACCTATACAATGAGCAGTTCTTC

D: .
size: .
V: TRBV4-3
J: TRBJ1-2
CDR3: CASSQEIVANYGYTF
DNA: TGCGCCAGCAGCCAGGAAATCGTAGCTAACTATGGCTACACCTTC

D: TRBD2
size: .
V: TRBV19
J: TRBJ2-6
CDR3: CASSMGEGGANVLTF
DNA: TGTGCCAGTAGTATGGGGGAGGGAGGGGCCAACGTCCTGACTTTC

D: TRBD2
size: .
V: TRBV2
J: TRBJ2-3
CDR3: CASSEWASGPTDTQYF
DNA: TGTGCCAGCAGTGAATGGGCTAGCGGACCCACAGATACGCAGTATTTT

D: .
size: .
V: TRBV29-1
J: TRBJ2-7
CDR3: CSVEGPTGREQYF
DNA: TGCAGCGTTGAAGGCCCAACAGGGAGAGAGCAGTACTTC

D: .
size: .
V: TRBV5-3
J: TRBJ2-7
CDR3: CARSLDEQYF
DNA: TGTGCCAGAAGCTTGGACGAGCAGTACTTC

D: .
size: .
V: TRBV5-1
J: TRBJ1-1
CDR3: CASSWQGLNTEAFF
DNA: TGCGCCAGCAGTTGGCAGGGCCTGAACACTGAAGCTTTCTTT

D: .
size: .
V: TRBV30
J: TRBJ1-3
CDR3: CAWSVAGASSGNTIYF
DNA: TGTGCCTGGAGTGTAGCAGGGGCCAGCTCTGGAAACACCATATATTTT

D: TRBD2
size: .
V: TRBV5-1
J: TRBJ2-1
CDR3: CASSLGGSDEQFF
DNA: TGCGCCAGCAGCTTGGGCGGGAGCGATGAGCAGTTCTTC

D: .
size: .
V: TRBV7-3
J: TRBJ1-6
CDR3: CASSLGDGNSPLHF
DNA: TGTGCCAGCAGCTTAGGGGACGGGAATTCACCCCTCCACTTT

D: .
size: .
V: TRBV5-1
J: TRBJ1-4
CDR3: CASSFAGRNEKLFF
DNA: TGCGCCAGCAGCTTTGCAGGGAGAAATGAAAAACTGTTTTTT

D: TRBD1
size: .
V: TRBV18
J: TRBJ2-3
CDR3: CASSPGTVQDTQYF
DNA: TGTGCCAGCTCGCCAGGGACAGTCCAAGATACGCAGTATTTT

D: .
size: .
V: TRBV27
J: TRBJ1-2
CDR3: CASSPSGGSYGYTF
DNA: TGTGCCAGCAGTCCCTCCGGAGGCAGCTATGGCTACACCTTC

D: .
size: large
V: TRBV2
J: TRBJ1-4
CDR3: CASSGEWGSNEKLFF
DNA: TGTGCCAGCAGTGGGGAGTGGGGATCTAATGAAAAACTGTTTTTT

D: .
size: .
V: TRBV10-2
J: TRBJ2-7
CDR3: CASRELREQYF
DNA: TGCGCCAGCAGGGAACTACGAGAGCAGTACTTC

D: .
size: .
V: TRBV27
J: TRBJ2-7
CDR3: CASSPNLGGYEQYF
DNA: TGTGCCAGCAGTCCCAACTTAGGGGGGTACGAGCAGTACTTC

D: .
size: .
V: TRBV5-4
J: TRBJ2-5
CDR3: CASSRGWETQYF
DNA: TGTGCCAGCAGCCGGGGGTGGGAGACCCAGTACTTC

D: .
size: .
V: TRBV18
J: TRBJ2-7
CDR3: CASSSEFTELYEQYF
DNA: TGTGCCAGCTCTTCGGAATTTACAGAGCTCTACGAGCAGTACTTC

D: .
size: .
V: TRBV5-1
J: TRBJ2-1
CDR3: CASRGGGGRNEQFF
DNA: TGCGCCAGCAGGGGGGGAGGGGGCCGGAATGAGCAGTTCTTC

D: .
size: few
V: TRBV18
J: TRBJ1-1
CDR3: CASSPGQGQSTEAFF
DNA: TGTGCCAGCTCACCAGGGCAGGGGCAGAGCACTGAAGCTTTCTTT

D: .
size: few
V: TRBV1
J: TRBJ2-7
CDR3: CTSSQLRMSSYEQYF
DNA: TGCACCAGCAGCCAACTGCGTATGAGCTCCTACGAGCAGTACTTC

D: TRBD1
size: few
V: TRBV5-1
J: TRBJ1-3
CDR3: CASSLTGGANTIYF
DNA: TGCGCCAGCAGCTTGACAGGGGGCGCGAACACCATATATTTT

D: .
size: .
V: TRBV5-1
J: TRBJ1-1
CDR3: CASSLKRANTEAFF
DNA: TGCGCCAGCAGCTTGAAACGGGCGAACACTGAAGCTTTCTTT

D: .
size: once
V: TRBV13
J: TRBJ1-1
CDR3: CASSSVGTEAFF
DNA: TGTGCCAGCAGCTCAGTGGGCACTGAAGCTTTCTTT

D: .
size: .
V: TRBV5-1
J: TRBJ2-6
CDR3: CASSSSGTGANVLTF
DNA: TGCGCCAGCAGCTCCTCGGGGACTGGGGCCAACGTCCTGACTTTC

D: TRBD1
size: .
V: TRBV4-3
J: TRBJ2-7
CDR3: CASSQESGTGGYEQYF
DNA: TGCGCCAGCAGCCAAGAATCCGGGACAGGGGGCTACGAGCAGTACTTC

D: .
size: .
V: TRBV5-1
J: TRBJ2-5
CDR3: CASSSSWGHQETQYF
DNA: TGCGCCAGCAGCTCCTCCTGGGGACACCAAGAGACCCAGTACTTC

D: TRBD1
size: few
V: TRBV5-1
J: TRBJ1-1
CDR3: CASSFGTGNTEAFF
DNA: TGCGCCAGCAGCTTTGGGACAGGGAACACTGAAGCTTTCTTT

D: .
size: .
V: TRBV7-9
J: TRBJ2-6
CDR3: CASSLRVSSGANVLTF
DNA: TGTGCCAGCAGCTTAAGGGTCAGCTCTGGGGCCAACGTCCTGACTTTC

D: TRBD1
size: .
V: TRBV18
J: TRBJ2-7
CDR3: CASSPDRDDYEQYF
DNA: TGTGCCAGCTCCCCGGACAGGGATGACTACGAGCAGTACTTC

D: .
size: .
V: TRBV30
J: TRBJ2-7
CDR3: CAWRGGAVGVQYF
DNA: TGTGCCTGGAGGGGTGGCGCCGTCGGGGTGCAGTACTTC

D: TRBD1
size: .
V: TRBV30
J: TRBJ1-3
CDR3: CAWSADRGNTIYF
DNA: TGTGCCTGGAGTGCGGACAGGGGGAACACCATATATTTT

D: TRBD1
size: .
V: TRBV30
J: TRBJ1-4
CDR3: CAWSSGTGDEKLFF
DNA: TGTGCCTGGAGTTCCGGGACAGGGGATGAAAAACTGTTTTTT

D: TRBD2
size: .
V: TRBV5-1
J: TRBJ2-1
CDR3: CASSALIAGGRHEQFF
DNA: TGCGCCAGCAGCGCCCTAATAGCGGGGGGGCGGCATGAGCAGTTCTTC